The source of this TCR beta chain is a study of shared clonotypes between healthy human individuals. Background on the study: CD8 memory received one plate per donor, CD8 naive two, CD4 memory three and CD4 naive three.

The germline gives CDR1 SGHRS, CDR2 YFSETQ. This CDR3 contains 14 residues. Trimming removed 5 bases at V and 4 bases at J, with 15 bases between. Profiling relied on immunoSEQ multiplex PCR, and the TCRdb table lists in-frame clones only, not all of them. Of about 1.5 million clones listed, 95% to 99% are singletons. The sample holds one count of this clone. Its specificity is unknown. Whole-study findings and limits: Sharing across four donors was highest in naive CD4 (about 5%) and lowest in memory CD8 (around 0.4%). Estimated clonotype richness was generally higher in naive than memory subsets.

Memory CD4+ cells were the fraction left after CD45RA+ naive selection. The sequence was obtained from a man aged 25-45 years in good health. The rearrangement joins TRBV5-1 to TRBJ1-1; tentatively, D is TRBD1 (5 bases). Sequencing was performed on naive CD4+ T cells sorted from blood. The subset is: CD45RA+ positively selected. The CDR3 DNA reads TGCGCCAGCAGTTACGGGGGTGATAGCACTGAAGCTTTCTTT. Its translation is CASSYGGDSTEAFF.